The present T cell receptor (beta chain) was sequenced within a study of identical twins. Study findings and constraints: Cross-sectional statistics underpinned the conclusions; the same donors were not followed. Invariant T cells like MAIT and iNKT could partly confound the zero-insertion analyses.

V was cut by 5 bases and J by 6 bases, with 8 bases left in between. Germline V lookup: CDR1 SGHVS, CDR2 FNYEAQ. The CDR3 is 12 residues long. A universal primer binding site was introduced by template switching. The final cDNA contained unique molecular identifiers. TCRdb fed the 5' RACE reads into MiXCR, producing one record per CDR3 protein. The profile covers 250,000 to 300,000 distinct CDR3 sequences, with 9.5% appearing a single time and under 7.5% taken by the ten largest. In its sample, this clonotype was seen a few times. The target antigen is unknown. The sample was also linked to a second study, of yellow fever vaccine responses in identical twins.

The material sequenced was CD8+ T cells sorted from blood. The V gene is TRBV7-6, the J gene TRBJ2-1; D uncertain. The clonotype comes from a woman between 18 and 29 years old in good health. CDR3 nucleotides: TGTGCCAGCAGCGAAAAGGGCAATGAGCAGTTCTTC. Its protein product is CASSEKGNEQFF.